This is a list of T cell receptor beta chains from one sample in a study of beta chain features in type 1 diabetes. Sequenced by immunoSEQ multiplex PCR; TCRdb stores in-frame clones only, minus some. The data hold about 240,000 clones, with about 15% observed a single time. The sample consisted of naive CD4+ T cells from blood. Every receptor here comes from a man younger than 40 with type 1 diabetes. CDR3s include the opening cysteine and the closing phenylalanine or tryptophan. A D gene is named only where the DNA matches it firmly. Clone size is stated in some rows and not others, as once, few, many or a class when expanded.

abundance | j_gene | v_gene | d_gene | CDR3nt | CDR3aa
few | TRBJ2-7 | TRBV7-2 | . | TGTGCCAGCAGCCCCGGTCTTGGGCGCGAGCAGTACTTC | CASSPGLGREQYF
. | TRBJ2-1 | TRBV2 | TRBD2 | TGTGCCAGCAGAGCGGCTAGCGGGGGTCGGGAGCAGTTCTTC | CASRAASGGREQFF
once | TRBJ1-2 | TRBV11-2 | . | TGTGCCAGCAGCGAGGGCACCTATGGCTACACCTTC | CASSEGTYGYTF
. | TRBJ1-6 | TRBV30 | . | TGTGCCTGGAGTTCCGGGGTAACGGGTTCACCCCTCCACTTT | CAWSSGVTGSPLHF
. | TRBJ1-1 | TRBV30 | . | TGTGCCTGGAGTGCTTTGGGGCTCTCGAACACTGAAGCTTTCTTT | CAWSALGLSNTEAFF
. | TRBJ1-2 | TRBV7-9 | . | TGTGCCAGCAGCCCTCCCGGTAGCTATGGCTACACCTTC | CASSPPGSYGYTF
. | TRBJ1-1 | TRBV30 | . | TGTGCCTGGGAACAGGGCACTGAAGCTTTCTTT | CAWEQGTEAFF
few | TRBJ1-6 | TRBV2 | TRBD1 | TGTGCCAGCAGTCCGGACAGGGGGGATTCACCCCTCCACTTT | CASSPDRGDSPLHF
. | TRBJ2-5 | TRBV9 | . | TGTGCCAGCAGCCAAACTATGGGAGAGACCCAGTACTTC | CASSQTMGETQYF
few | TRBJ2-3 | TRBV30 | . | TGTGCTTTTTGGGGGCATATCCGCACAGATACGCAGTATTTT | CAFWGHIRTDTQYF
. | TRBJ1-3 | TRBV18 | TRBD1 | TGTGCCAGCTCGGCGGACAGGGTTTTGAACACCATATATTTT | CASSADRVLNTIYF
. | TRBJ2-3 | TRBV11-3 | TRBD2 | TGTGCCAGCAGCTTCCCGGGGGGGAACACAGATACGCAGTATTTT | CASSFPGGNTDTQYF
few | TRBJ2-2 | TRBV6-5 | TRBD2 | TGTGCCAGCAGTTACCTTAGCGGGGGCTGGACCGGGGAGCTGTTTTTT | CASSYLSGGWTGELFF
few | TRBJ2-3 | TRBV7-2 | TRBD2 | TGTGCCAGCAGCTTTGTAGCGGGAGTCGGGACAGATACGCAGTATTTT | CASSFVAGVGTDTQYF
few | TRBJ2-4 | TRBV5-8 | . | TGTGCCAGCAGCCTGAGACAGGTAGCCAAAAACATTCAGTACTTC | CASSLRQVAKNIQYF
. | TRBJ2-5 | TRBV5-1 | . | TGCGCCAGCAGCTTGTATCTCTTCGGCGGGACCGCCGGGGAGACCCAGTACTTC | CASSLYLFGGTAGETQYF
. | TRBJ2-1 | TRBV5-6 | TRBD2 | TGTGCCAGCAGCTTAATCGGTCTAGCGGGAGAGAATGAGCAGTTCTTC | CASSLIGLAGENEQFF
few | TRBJ1-2 | TRBV7-2 | TRBD1 | TGTGCCAGCAGCTTAGAGGGGGACAGGGGAGGCTACACCTTC | CASSLEGDRGGYTF
few | TRBJ2-5 | TRBV4-1 | TRBD2 | TGCGCCAGCAGCCAAGACGGACTAGCGACGGAGACCCAGTACTTC | CASSQDGLATETQYF
few | TRBJ2-6 | TRBV19 | . | TGTGCCAGTAGTAGGCAGAACTCTGGGGCCAACGTCCTGACTTTC | CASSRQNSGANVLTF
. | TRBJ2-7 | TRBV2 | TRBD1 | TGTGCCAGCAGCGGAGGACGACAGGGAGCCTACGAGCAGTACTTC | CASSGGRQGAYEQYF
few | TRBJ1-2 | TRBV29-1 | . | TGCAGCGCGAGGGGAGGGGACAACTATGGCTACACCTTC | CSARGGDNYGYTF
few | TRBJ1-1 | TRBV18 | TRBD1 | TGTGCCAGCTCACCAGACGACAGGGGAGCTTTCTTT | CASSPDDRGAFF
. | TRBJ1-1 | TRBV5-1 | . | TGCGCCAGCAGCGCCAATACACGGAGTGACACTGAAGCTTTCTTT | CASSANTRSDTEAFF
once | TRBJ1-2 | TRBV30 | . | TGTGCCTGTGACAGCTATGGCTACACCTTC | CACDSYGYTF
. | TRBJ1-1 | TRBV5-1 | . | TGCGCCAGCAGCTTGAGGACAGCGAACACTGAAGCTTTCTTT | CASSLRTANTEAFF
. | TRBJ2-3 | TRBV9 | . | TGTGCCAGCAGCGTAGGAACTACGGCCGATACGCAGTATTTT | CASSVGTTADTQYF
few | TRBJ1-5 | TRBV19 | TRBD1 | TGTGCCAGTAGTACCGACAGGGCAAATCAGCCCCAGCATTTT | CASSTDRANQPQHF
. | TRBJ2-7 | TRBV19 | TRBD1 | TGTGCCAGTAGTAGGACAGGGGATTACGAGCAGTACTTC | CASSRTGDYEQYF
. | TRBJ1-1 | TRBV2 | . | TGTGCCAGCAGGCTGGGAGGTACCGGGAACACTGAAGCTTTCTTT | CASRLGGTGNTEAFF
few | TRBJ2-7 | TRBV11-2 | . | TGTGCCAGCAGCTTCGCGGGCTACGAGCAGTACTTC | CASSFAGYEQYF
. | TRBJ2-1 | TRBV5-4 | TRBD2 | TGTGCCAGCAGCGCCGGGACTAGCTCCTACAATGAGCAGTTCTTC | CASSAGTSSYNEQFF
. | TRBJ1-2 | TRBV9 | . | TGTGCCAGCAGCGTAGAGGCAGGAGGCTATGGCTACACCTTC | CASSVEAGGYGYTF
few | TRBJ1-6 | TRBV6-1 | TRBD1 | TGTGCCAACCTAAGACAGGGCGCGGTTTCATCCCTCCACTTT | CANLRQGAVSSLHF
few | TRBJ2-7 | TRBV27 | . | TGTGCCAGCAGTTTACGTTGGGGCAGCTACGAGCAGTACTTC | CASSLRWGSYEQYF
. | TRBJ2-2 | TRBV4-2 | TRBD2 | TGTGCCAGCAGCCAAGATCAAAAGCGGGGGGGCACCGGGGAGCTGTTTTTT | CASSQDQKRGGTGELFF
. | TRBJ2-2 | TRBV7-9 | TRBD1 | TGTGCCAGCAGATCGACAGGGGTAAACACCGGGGAGCTGTTTTTT | CASRSTGVNTGELFF
. | TRBJ1-1 | TRBV4-1 | . | TGCGCCAGCAGCCACCAGGAGAACACTGAAGCTTTCTTT | CASSHQENTEAFF
. | TRBJ2-5 | TRBV11-2 | TRBD1 | TGTGCCAGCAGCTCTCTGGGACAGGGGAAGAAAGAGACCCAGTACTTC | CASSSLGQGKKETQYF
few | TRBJ1-2 | TRBV11-2 | TRBD1 | TGTGCCAGCAGCTCCGGACAGGTTTATGGCTACACCTTC | CASSSGQVYGYTF
. | TRBJ2-7 | TRBV7-2 | . | TGTGCCAGCAGTCAAACGGGAGTCGAGCAGTACTTC | CASSQTGVEQYF
. | TRBJ2-7 | TRBV25-1 | . | TGTGCCAGCGGGAACAGGGAATTGGCCGAGCAGTACTTC | CASGNRELAEQYF
. | TRBJ2-3 | TRBV11-2 | TRBD1 | TGTGCCAGCAGCCTGGACAGGTACACAGATACGCAGTATTTT | CASSLDRYTDTQYF
few | TRBJ2-4 | TRBV11-2 | . | TGTGCCAGCAGCTTAGGCCCAGGGCTAGCCAAAAACATTCAGTACTTC | CASSLGPGLAKNIQYF
. | TRBJ2-7 | TRBV7-9 | TRBD1 | TGTGCCAGCAGCTTTGGACAGGCCTACGAGCAGTACTTC | CASSFGQAYEQYF
. | TRBJ2-1 | TRBV2 | TRBD1 | TGTGCCAGCAGGACCGGGACAGGGACGCAGGGTGAGCAGTTCTTC | CASRTGTGTQGEQFF
. | TRBJ2-4 | TRBV19 | TRBD1 | TGTGCCAGTAGTCCCCGACAGGGGGAAGCCAAAAACATTCAGTACTTC | CASSPRQGEAKNIQYF
. | TRBJ1-2 | TRBV5-6 | . | TGTGCCAGCAGCTTGGCGAGGCATCCCTATGGCTACACCTTC | CASSLARHPYGYTF
. | TRBJ1-2 | TRBV5-1 | . | TGCGCCAGCAGCTTGGACAGGGCCTCTAACTATGGCTACACCTTC | CASSLDRASNYGYTF